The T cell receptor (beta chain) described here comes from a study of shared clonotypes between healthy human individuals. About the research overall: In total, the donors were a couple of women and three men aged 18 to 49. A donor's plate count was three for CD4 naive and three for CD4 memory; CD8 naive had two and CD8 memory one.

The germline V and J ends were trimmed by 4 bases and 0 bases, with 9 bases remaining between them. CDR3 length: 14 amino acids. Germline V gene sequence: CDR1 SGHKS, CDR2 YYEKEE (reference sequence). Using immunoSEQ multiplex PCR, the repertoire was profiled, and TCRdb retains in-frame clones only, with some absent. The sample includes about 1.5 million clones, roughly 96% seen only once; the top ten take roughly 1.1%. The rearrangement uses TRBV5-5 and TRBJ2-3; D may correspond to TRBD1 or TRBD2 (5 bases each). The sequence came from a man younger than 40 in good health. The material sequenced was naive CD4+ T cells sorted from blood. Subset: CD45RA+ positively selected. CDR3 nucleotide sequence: TGTGCCAGCAGCCGGGGACCGAGCACAGATACGCAGTATTTT. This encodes CASSRGPSTDTQYF.